One sample yielded the 11 T cell receptor beta chains listed below, sequenced in a study of cytomegalovirus exposure and HLA in healthy donors. PCR employed 60 Vbeta and 13 Jbeta primers. The data were produced by immunoSEQ multiplex PCR, yet TCRdb's version contains in-frame clones alone and is incomplete. The data show roughly 120,000 clones, with around 75% seen just once and roughly 3% held by the top ten. Input material: PBMCs. Receptors originate from a woman in her forties in good health and CMV-seropositive.

The rearrangement links TRBV4-3 to TRBJ1-2; 8 bases map to TRBD1. V lost 0 bases, J lost 1 base, and 4 bases stayed unmatched. Germline CDR1 LGHNA, CDR2 YSLEER. This CDR3 comprises 16 residues. The CDR3 region is CASSQDGQGLNYGYTF. Here the CDR3 DNA reads TGCGCCAGCAGCCAAGATGGACAGGGCCTTAACTATGGCTACACCTTC.

This sequence joins TRBV4-2 and TRBJ1-5; the D is unclear. Germline CDR1 is LGHNA and CDR2 is YNFKEQ. The CDR3 runs to 15 residues. V lost 0 bases, J lost 1 base, and 7 bases lay in between. CDR3 DNA sequence: TGTGCCAGCAGCCAAGATTCCGGGAGCAATCAGCCCCAGCATTTT. This codes for CASSQDSGSNQPQHF.

This clone was counted once. The chain employs TRBV4-2 and TRBJ2-1, with 8 bases matching TRBD1. The junction had 4 bases not matched to a gene; V was cut back by 4 bases and J by 5 bases. This CDR3 comprises 14 residues. Germline V lookup: CDR1 LGHNA, CDR2 YNFKEQ. In nucleotides, the CDR3 is TGTGCCAGCAGCCGCTCGACAGGGGACAATGAGCAGTTCTTC. Residues: CASSRSTGDNEQFF.

This chain joins TRBV9 and TRBJ2-3; 7 nucleotides line up with TRBD1. Germline V gene sequence: CDR1 SGDLS, CDR2 YYNGEE. This CDR3 spans 16 amino acids. Germline trimming cut 0 bases from V and 4 bases from J; bases unmatched to any gene: 8. CDR3 protein: CASSVEVDRVADTQYF. For the CDR3, the DNA is TGTGCCAGCAGCGTAGAGGTCGACAGGGTAGCAGATACGCAGTATTTT.

The rearrangement links TRBV7-8 to TRBJ1-4; D perhaps matches TRBD1 (6 bases). CDR3 length: 14 amino acids. Germline V gene data show CDR1 as SGHVS and CDR2 as FQNEAQ. V was cut by 8 bases and J by 6 bases, with 16 bases left in between. Here the CDR3 reads CASQRSQGDEKLFF. The DNA of the CDR3 is TGTGCCAGCCAGAGGTCACAGGGCGATGAAAAACTGTTTTTT.

The chain links TRBV4-3 to TRBJ2-6; D may be TRBD1 (5 bases). CDR1 and CDR2 (germline): LGHNA, YSLEER. Trimming shortened V by 1 base and J by 0 bases, and 10 bases separated the two germline ends. This CDR3 spans 17 amino acids. CDR3 sequence (DNA): TGCGCCAGCAGCCAAGGTACAGGCGGCTCTGGGGCCAACGTCCTGACTTTC. This sequence encodes CASSQGTGGSGANVLTF.

The rearrangement uses TRBV27 and TRBJ1-2; 8 nucleotides line up with TRBD1. The germline gives CDR1 MNHEY, CDR2 SMNVEV (reference sequence). This CDR3 spans 16 amino acids. The V gene end was trimmed by 6 bases and the J gene end by 5 bases; junction bases not matched to a gene: 14. The CDR3 sequence is CASRTYSGQDDYGYTF. The CDR3 DNA reads TGTGCCAGCAGGACCTATTCGGGACAGGATGATTATGGCTACACCTTC.

The rearrangement joins TRBV5-6 to TRBJ1-3; TRBD1 is a possible D gene (6 bases). The CDR3 runs to 14 residues. Per the germline V gene, CDR1 is SGHDT and CDR2 is YYEEEE. V was shortened by 3 bases and J by 4 bases, with 11 bases between the two germline ends. The CDR3 region has the DNA TGTGCCAGCAGCTACGACAGGATGGGAAACACCATATATTTT. Its translation is CASSYDRMGNTIYF.

The chain links TRBV28 to TRBJ2-1, with D possibly being TRBD1 (6 bases). CDR1 is MDHEN and CDR2 is SYDVKM in the germline V gene. This CDR3 is 12 amino acids long. The V and J ends lost 10 bases and 7 bases respectively, with 14 bases between them. The CDR3: CAIKQGTNEQFF. The CDR3, as DNA: TGTGCCATCAAACAGGGAACAAATGAGCAGTTCTTC. Together with reference TRBV28 and TRBJ2-1, the CDR3 gives the full variable domain: DVKVTQSSRYLVKRTGEKVFLECVQDMDHENMFWYRQDPGLGLRLIYFSYDVKMKEKGDIPEGYSVSREKKERFSLILESASTNQTSMYLCAIKQGTNEQFFGPGTRLTVL.

CDR3 sequence reads: CASSRGERGAFF. CDR3 coding DNA: TGTGCCAGCAGCCGGGGGGAGCGGGGGGCTTTCTTT. V is TRBV7-9 and J is TRBJ1-1; TRBD1 might be the D (5 bases). Deletions cut 5 bases from V and 11 bases from J, with 15 bases between. Germline CDR1 is SEHNR and CDR2 is FQNEAQ (reference sequence). The CDR3 covers 12 residues. The complete variable domain, with remaining parts taken from reference TRBV7-9 and TRBJ1-1, reads DTGVSQNPRHKITKRGQNVTFRCDPISEHNRLYWYRQTLGQGPEFLTYFQNEAQLEKSRLLSDRFSAERPKGSFSTLEIQRTEQGDSAMYLCASSRGERGAFFGQGTRLTVV.

The chain combines TRBV29-1 with TRBJ2-7, with 7 positions matching TRBD2. CDR3 length equals 11 residues. CDR1 is SQVTM and CDR2 is ANQGSEA in the germline V gene. V shed 7 bases and J 3 bases; nucleotides not matched to a gene: 3. The CDR3 loop reads CSAGLDYEQYF. Here the CDR3 DNA reads TGCAGCGCCGGACTAGACTACGAGCAGTACTTC.